The present T cell receptor beta chain was sequenced within a study of vaccination and CD4 T cells after COVID-19. Looking at the study overall: Six males and four females, two Hispanic, made up the convalescents. Notes on the study in general: The median count of SARS-CoV-2-reactive clonotypes rose from around 21 to 38, not significantly.

Germline V gene sequence: CDR1 MNHNS, CDR2 SASEGT. The junction had 5 bases not matched to a gene; V was cut back by 6 bases and J by 2 bases. The CDR3 sequence is 14 residues long. On this clonotype itself: Its antigen is still unknown.

The Oncomine TCR Beta short-read assay was applied to DNA of cultured CD4+ T cells. TCRdb recomputed calls from the PCR reads with MiXCR, one row per CDR3 protein. This sample has 15,000 to 20,000 distinct CDR3 sequences, with around half found just once. Described treatment: approximately nine-day PBMC culture with coronavirus spike peptide pools or control peptides (ViraFEST assay). Sequenced material: CD4+ T cells from blood, cultured in vitro, taken after SARS-CoV-2 vaccination. The TCR sequence derives from a human donor who had recovered from COVID-19. V gene TRBV6-1 combines with J gene TRBJ2-7; TRBD1 agrees at 9 bases. The CDR3: CASSGRDRAYEQYF. In DNA form, the CDR3 reads TGTGCCAGCAGCGGACGGGACAGGGCCTACGAGCAGTACTTC.